This section outlines one T cell receptor beta chain sequence together with its context. As yet, its antigen is unknown. CDR1 is MNHEY, CDR2 SMNVEV, per germline (reference sequence). V lost 2 bases and J lost 5, with 9 bases in between. The CDR3 loop spans 13 amino acids. Use of 60 Vbeta and 13 Jbeta primers characterized the PCR. The repertoire was sequenced with immunoSEQ multiplex PCR; TCRdb's copy has only in-frame clones and lacks some. This sample's table reports approximately 130,000 clones. This specimen comes from a study of cytomegalovirus exposure and HLA in healthy donors. Whole-study results and caveats: The classifier reportedly diagnosed cytomegalovirus status with high sensitivity and specificity. Associated with HLA alleles at 0.05 false discovery rate in a later analysis were around 15,000 TCR beta sequences.

The chain joins TRBV27 to TRBJ1-2; weak D call: TRBD1 (5 bases). The clonotype comes from a woman aged 55-69 years in good health and CMV-seronegative. The sample was PBMCs. CDR3: CASSLTGTYGYTF. CDR3 nucleotide sequence: TGTGCCAGCAGTTTAACAGGAACGTATGGCTACACCTTC.